This T cell receptor beta chain came from a study of T cell responses to AZD1222 COVID-19 vaccine. Germline CDR1 KGHSH, CDR2 LQKENI. CDR3 length: 16 residues. Trimming took off 5 bases at V and 3 bases at J, with 17 bases between the two ends. This clone appeared a few times. Assay: immunoSEQ multiplex PCR; the TCRdb copy retains only in-frame clones and omits some. The table has 75,000 to 90,000 clones, about 88% seen once; the top ten hold about 13%. The sequence was collected from an adult in good health. The V gene is TRBV18, the J gene TRBJ2-1; D is possibly TRBD1 (6 bases). This sample comprised peripheral blood, obtained on day 0 of AZD1222 vaccination. Here the CDR3 DNA reads TGTGCCAGCTCAATTTCCCGGGCAGGGGTCTACAATGAGCAGTTCTTC. Encoded protein: CASSISRAGVYNEQFF.